There are many counts of the clone carrying this T cell receptor (beta chain). Its antigen is not known. For repertoire sequencing, the TCR beta CDR3 regions were amplified from RNA transcripts. HTBI primers served in a first-round RT-PCR, which a second-round multiplex PCR followed. Each CDR3 protein is one row after TCRdb ran MiXCR on the multiplex PCR reads. The data show roughly 600,000 distinct CDR3 sequences, about 35% seen once. Hyperthyroidism was new, under 2 months, in patients aged 18 to 65. This CDR3 is built from 13 residues. The V gene's germline CDR1 is LNHDA and CDR2 SQIVND (reference sequence). V gave up 7 bases and J gave up 3 bases, with 13 bases separating them. This sample is drawn from a study of Graves' ophthalmopathy and Graves' hyperthyroidism. Study-level findings and limits: Most clonotypes expanded in thyroid above 0.001 frequency were present in blood too. A 13-signature model separated ophthalmopathy from stable hyperthyroidism, reaching about 90% sensitivity and under 82% specificity cross-validated.

The chain employs TRBV19 and TRBJ2-7; D is undetermined. The clonotype was recovered from an adult man with Graves' hyperthyroidism. Sequenced sample: peripheral blood or thyroid tissue (not recorded which). The CDR3 DNA follows: TGTGCCAGTACAGGTACGGGTGACTACGAGCAGTACTTC. Translating gives CASTGTGDYEQYF.